The clone carrying this T cell receptor (beta chain) has a count of ten or more. Antigen: not known. The germline V and J ends were trimmed by 0 bases and 7 bases, with 6 bases remaining between them. Germline V lookup: CDR1 GTSNPN, CDR2 SVGIG (reference sequence). This CDR3 has 11 amino acids. Preparation of TCR beta libraries was done by quantitative 5'-RACE with molecular barcodes. TCRdb re-analysed the 5' RACE reads in MiXCR, keeping a single row per CDR3 protein. The profile shows 200,000 to 250,000 distinct CDR3 sequences, about 26% of them singletons. The sample belongs to a study of CD8 T cells in ankylosing spondylitis. The study's findings and limits: Reportedly, significant enrichment of disease-linked clones occurred in matched ankylosing spondylitis synovial fluid.

The chain couples TRBV30 to TRBJ1-1; D is uncertain. The receptor was derived from a male donor with ankylosing spondylitis or in good health (not recorded which). Material: blood, either unsorted or a sorted T cell fraction (not recorded which). The CDR3 coding sequence is TGTGCCTGGAGTGTACGGGATGAAGCTTTCTTT. Residues: CAWSVRDEAFF.